Listed here are 31 T cell receptor beta chains from one sample, sequenced in a study of regulatory T cells in long-lasting Graves disease (dated by TCRdb to the early 2020s). Library prep was done by multiplex PCR. The instrument was an Illumina HiSeq 4000. iRepertoire HTBI primers and Arm-PCR amplification of CDR3 regions were used to construct TCR beta libraries. The public reads were reanalyzed by TCRdb: fastp trimming at Q25, MiXCR alignment, in-frame beta chains only. Rows matching on CDR3 protein sequence are summarized as one entry with the most common DNA and genes. The sample records under 300,000 distinct CDR3 sequences, 20% of which are singletons. The ten largest account for roughly 13% of the sample. Reading the label with the study, this specimen's time point is: newly diagnosed GD, antithyroid drugs for less than 3 months. For both TCR sequencing and RNA sequencing, RNA was extracted from PBMCs in TRIzol.

This material consisted of peripheral blood mononuclear cells (PBMCs), taken at new diagnosis, from a patient treated with antithyroid drugs. The source of these receptors is a female donor with Graves disease.

This clonotype was counted at least ten times. This chain joins TRBV5-6 and TRBJ2-1, with D maybe TRBD1 (5 bases). From germline, CDR1 is SGHDT and CDR2 YYEEEE. The V end was cut by 0 bases, the J end by 7 bases, with 14 bases between. This CDR3 region has 15 residues. The CDR3 bases are TGTGCCAGCAGCTTGGTACGGCAGGGTGCGAATGAGCAGTTCTTC. This gives the protein CASSLVRQGANEQFF.

In this sample, this clonotype turned up many times. Compared with germline, one end of the junction differs, possibly owing to a read error. The chain employs TRBV7-6 and TRBJ1-5; a possible D gene is TRBD1 (5 bases). This CDR3 region has 15 residues. Germline V gene lookup returns CDR1 SGHVS and CDR2 FNYEAQ. The CDR3: CASSLEWQGNQPQPF. The CDR3, as DNA: TGTGCCAGCAGCTTAGAGTGGCAGGGCAATCAGCCCCAGCCGTTT.

This clonotype was seen at least ten times. CDR3 amino acids: CASSFGGSSSYEQYF. The CDR3 DNA follows: TGTGCCAGCAGCTTTGGGGGCTCGAGCTCCTACGAGCAGTACTTC. The chain couples TRBV7-2 to TRBJ2-7, with D tentatively TRBD1 (6 bases). The ends were cut back, 3 bases at V and 0 bases at J, with 12 bases in the middle. Germline V gives CDR1 SGHTA, CDR2 FQGNSA. The CDR3 length is 15 residues.

This clonotype has only a few counts. This chain connects TRBV10-3 to TRBJ1-4; TRBD1 aligns across 8 bases. Germline lookup yields CDR1 ENHRY and CDR2 SYGVKD. The CDR3 has 16 residues. Trimming cost V 4 bases and J 2 bases; bases outside gene matches: 6. The CDR3: CAISGGTGTTNEKLFF. DNA of the CDR3: TGTGCCATCAGTGGGGGGACAGGAACGACTAATGAAAAACTGTTTTTT.

This clonotype was seen ten or more times. The V gene is TRBV12-3 or TRBV12-4, the J gene TRBJ2-5, with 10 bases matching TRBD1. V shed 0 bases, J shed 2 bases, and the junction held 6 bases outside the gene matches. The CDR3 contains 17 residues. CDR3 DNA: TGTGCCAGCAGTTTAGCCGACAGGGGGCCCTGGCAAGAGACCCAGTACTTC. Its translation: CASSLADRGPWQETQYF.

This clonotype was picked up many times. The rearrangement links TRBV5-5 to TRBJ1-6; TRBD1 matches 8 bases. Germline V gene data show CDR1 as SGHKS and CDR2 as YYEKEE (reference sequence). Trimming took 2 bases from V and 5 from J; bases not matched to a gene: 9. The CDR3 runs 17 residues. The CDR3 is CASSFFQGAKDNSPLHF. The CDR3 nucleotides read TGTGCCAGCAGCTTTTTTCAGGGGGCTAAGGATAATTCACCCCTCCACTTT.

The table lists this clonotype with many counts. The V gene is TRBV12-3 or TRBV12-4, the J gene TRBJ2-3; 12 bases map to TRBD1. The CDR3 is made up of 14 amino acids. Trimming cost V 4 bases and J 8 bases; bases outside gene matches: 4. The CDR3, as DNA: TGTGCCAGCAGTTCCGGGACAGGGGGCTTTACGCAGTATTTT. This sequence encodes CASSSGTGGFTQYF.

With respect to this clonotype: This is likely an artifact of a read error, given a far larger clone one base away. V gene TRBV28 combines with J gene TRBJ2-4; 7 bases line up with TRBD1. The CDR3 covers 16 residues. CDR1 MDHEN and CDR2 SYDVKM come from the germline V gene. The CDR3 nucleotides read TGTGCCAGCAGCCGCACCCGGGACAGAGTTTACAATGAGCGGTTCTTC. It encodes CASSRTRDRVYNERFF.

In its sample, this clonotype was seen many times. This chain uses TRBV20-1 with TRBJ2-3; tentatively, D is TRBD1 or TRBD2 (6 bases each). V was pared by 6 bases and J by 1 base, with 17 bases between. The germline gives CDR1 DFQATT, CDR2 SNEGSKA (reference sequence). The CDR3 loop spans 15 amino acids. The CDR3 spells CSATTGAARTDTQYF. The CDR3, as DNA: TGCAGTGCCACCACGGGGGCGGCCCGCACAGATACGCAGTATTTT.

Many counts were recorded for this clonotype. The chain recombines TRBV7-9 with TRBJ2-3; D is undetermined. This CDR3 has 16 residues. The ends were cut back, 4 bases at V and 0 bases at J, with 14 bases in the middle. Per germline, CDR1 SEHNR and CDR2 FQNEAQ (reference sequence). Written as DNA, the CDR3 is TGTGCCAGCAGCTCCTTGGCGGTTTCTAGCACAGATACGCAGTATTTT. Translation gives CASSSLAVSSTDTQYF.

This clonotype came up many times. This sequence joins TRBV18 and TRBJ2-7, with D unclear. CDR3 length: 16 residues. The ends were cut back, 0 bases at V and 4 bases at J, with 16 bases in the middle. Germline-derived CDR1 and CDR2 are KGHSH and LQKENI. The CDR3 bases are TGTGCCAGCTCACCACCTCAGCCGGCCCTGAATTACGAGCAGTACTTC. Its translation: CASSPPQPALNYEQYF.

This clonotype was counted ten times or more. The rearrangement links TRBV24-1 to TRBJ2-5, with 10 bases identical to TRBD1. Germline-derived CDR1 and CDR2 are KGHDR and SFDVKD. This CDR3 has 15 amino acids. The J segment lost 6 bases and the V segment lost 4 bases, leaving 7 bases of the junction unmatched. The CDR3 DNA follows: TGTGCCACCAGTGAAGCGGGACAGGGGAAAAAGACCCAGTACTTC. This translates into CATSEAGQGKKTQYF.

This clonotype has at least ten counts. The gene calls are TRBV27 and TRBJ2-3, with 12 positions matching TRBD2. The V gene end was trimmed by 2 bases and the J gene end by 4 bases; junction bases not matched to a gene: 4. CDR3 length equals 16 residues. The germline V gene has CDR1 MNHEY and CDR2 SMNVEV (reference sequence). This CDR3 is CASSLASGRVADTQYF. CDR3 nucleotide sequence: TGTGCCAGCAGTTTAGCTAGCGGGAGGGTCGCAGATACGCAGTATTTT.

This clonotype was picked up many times. The V call is TRBV30, the J call TRBJ2-7; no clear D gene. The ends were cut back, 1 base at V and 2 bases at J, with 6 bases in the middle. Germline CDR1 and CDR2: GTSNPN and SVGIG (reference sequence). CDR3 size: 12 residues. The CDR3 coding sequence is TGTGCCTGGAGTGGACCAGCCTACGAGCAGTACTTC. The encoded protein is CAWSGPAYEQYF.

This clonotype has at least ten counts. V gene TRBV12-3 or TRBV12-4 combines with J gene TRBJ1-2; TRBD1 is a possible D gene (6 bases). The CDR3 loop spans 15 amino acids. With 5 bases removed from V and 3 bases from J, the gap between germline ends came to 16 bases. The CDR3 protein is CASSPPNRAHYGYTF. The CDR3 bases are TGTGCCAGCAGTCCCCCCAACAGGGCTCACTATGGCTACACCTTC.

A few counts support this clonotype. The CDR3 sequence: CASSAPGPTSGSSGELFF. The CDR3 DNA reads TGTGCCAGTAGCGCCCCCGGCCCGACTAGCGGGAGTTCCGGGGAGCTGTTTTTT. The rearrangement uses TRBV19 and TRBJ2-2, with 12 bases that match TRBD2. The CDR3 is made up of 18 amino acids. The ends lost 6 bases at V and 6 bases at J; junction bases unmatched: 14. Germline loops: CDR1 LNHDA, CDR2 SQIVND (reference sequence).

This clonotype was detected many times. The genes are TRBV7-2 and TRBJ1-5, with 8 bases lining up with TRBD1. The CDR3 length is 16 residues. The germline gives CDR1 SGHTA, CDR2 FQGNSA. Unmatched junction bases numbered 9, after V lost 3 bases and J lost 5 bases. CDR3 DNA: TGTGCCAGCAGCTTCTCAGGGGGCTTTTCCGATCAGCCCCAGCATTTT. This translates into CASSFSGGFSDQPQHF.

At least ten counts were recorded for this clonotype. V gene TRBV10-3 combines with J gene TRBJ1-1; D gene ambiguous. V lost 2 bases, J lost 2 bases, and 6 bases lay in between. Per the germline V gene, CDR1 is ENHRY and CDR2 is SYGVKD. The CDR3 runs to 13 residues. The CDR3 bases are TGTGCCATCAGTGAGCGGCACAACACTGAAGCTTTCTTT. Protein product: CAISERHNTEAFF.

The sample holds many counts of this clonotype. The chain carries TRBV11-3 and TRBJ2-2; maybe TRBD2 (6 bases). CDR3 size: 16 residues. V was cut by 5 bases and J by 4 bases, with 17 bases left in between. Germline CDR1 SGHNT, CDR2 YENEEA. The CDR3 bases are TGTGCCAGCAGCGACCGGGCGGGAAAAGGCACCGGGGAGCTGTTTTTT. This codes for CASSDRAGKGTGELFF. The full variable domain, completed using reference TRBV11-3 and TRBJ2-2, is EAGVVQSPRYKIIEKKQPVAFWCNPISGHNTLYWYLQNLGQGPELLIRYENEEAVDDSQLPKDRFSAERLKGVDSTLKIQPAELGDSAVYLCASSDRAGKGTGELFFGEGSRLTVL.

This clonotype was detected many times. V usage is TRBV7-9 and J usage is TRBJ2-7, with 7 positions matching TRBD2. The CDR3 contains 15 residues. V lost 5 bases and J lost 7; bases outside the gene matches: 14. Germline V lookup: CDR1 SEHNR, CDR2 FQNEAQ (reference sequence). The CDR3 bases are TGTGCCAGCAGCCCTAAAGCGGGGAGGACAAGGGAGCAGTACTTC. This codes for CASSPKAGRTREQYF.

This clonotype came up many times. The rearrangement links TRBV7-3 to TRBJ1-1, with D hard to call. The CDR3 sequence is 13 residues long. V was cut by 4 bases and J by 5 bases, with 11 bases left in between. Germline CDR1 reads SGHTA; CDR2 reads FQGTGA. The CDR3 DNA follows: TGTGCCAGCAGCTATCTGATACGAACTGAAGCTTTCTTT. This encodes CASSYLIRTEAFF.

V usage is TRBV10-3 and J usage is TRBJ2-2; no definite D call. The V end lost 2 bases, the J end lost 4 bases, and 8 bases lay between the germline ends. Looked up from germline, CDR1 is ENHRY and CDR2 is SYGVKD. The CDR3 runs to 14 residues. The CDR3 coding sequence is TGTGCCATCAGTGAGCCCCGCCTCACCGGGGAGCTGTTTTTT. Translating it yields CAISEPRLTGELFF.

This clonotype has a count of ten or more. The gene calls are TRBV20-1 and TRBJ2-3, with TRBD2 matching 15 bases. Germline V gene data show CDR1 as DFQATT and CDR2 as SNEGSKA (reference sequence). V trimming: 3 bases; J trimming: 11 bases; junction bases outside the gene matches: 6. The CDR3 runs 14 residues. CDR3 protein: CSARLGTSGRMQYF. The CDR3 DNA sequence: TGCAGTGCTAGGCTGGGGACTAGCGGGAGGATGCAGTATTTT.

This clonotype has at least ten counts. The chain employs TRBV7-9 and TRBJ2-1; 8 positions match TRBD1. Germline V gives CDR1 SEHNR, CDR2 FQNEAQ (reference sequence). This CDR3 spans 13 amino acids. V lost 5 bases to trimming and J lost 4 bases; unmatched junction nucleotides: 1. The CDR3, as DNA: TGTGCCAGCAGCAGGACAGGGTACAATGAGCAGTTCTTC. Residues: CASSRTGYNEQFF.

This clonotype was seen many times. The chain couples TRBV2 to TRBJ2-5, with TRBD1 as a possible D gene (6 bases). The CDR3 extends over 14 amino acids. Looked up from germline, CDR1 is SNHLY and CDR2 is FYNNEI. V was pared by 4 bases and J by 2 bases, with 11 bases between. The DNA of the CDR3 is TGTGCCAGCAGTGTACAGGGTCTTCAAGAGACCCAGTACTTC. Amino acids: CASSVQGLQETQYF.

This clonotype has a count of ten or more. The genes are TRBV20-1 and TRBJ2-1, with TRBD2 identical over 8 bases. Looked up from germline, CDR1 is DFQATT and CDR2 is SNEGSKA (reference sequence). The CDR3 totals 14 residues. J lost 9 bases, V lost 4 bases, and 11 bases had no gene match. The CDR3 nucleotides read TGCAGTGCTAACCTTGCGGGAGGAATAGGTGAGCAGTTCTTC. Amino acid sequence: CSANLAGGIGEQFF.

This clonotype was found many times. The rearrangement joins TRBV2 to TRBJ2-7; 9 positions match TRBD1. The CDR3 has 13 residues. V trimming: 7 bases; J trimming: 6 bases; junction bases outside the gene matches: 7. CDR1 SNHLY and CDR2 FYNNEI come from the germline V gene. The DNA of the CDR3 is TGTGCCAGCATTTTACAGGGGGCAAGCGAGCAGTACTTC. Translation gives CASILQGASEQYF.

Worth noting for this clonotype: A much larger clone sits a single nucleotide away, making a read error possible. The CDR3 does not end in the conserved phenylalanine or tryptophan, so this is likely a read error. The genes are TRBV14 and TRBJ2-1; D might be TRBD1 (6 bases). V shed 3 bases and J shed 7 bases, with 13 bases lying between them. The CDR3 covers 14 residues. Germline V gene lookup returns CDR1 SGHDN and CDR2 FVKESK. The CDR3 nucleotides read TGTGCCAGCAGCCACGGGGACAACCCTAATGAGCAGTTCTCC. This encodes CASSHGDNPNEQFS.

The sample holds many counts of this clonotype. V usage is TRBV2 and J usage is TRBJ1-5; 9 bases fit TRBD1. Germline CDR1 reads SNHLY; CDR2 reads FYNNEI. The CDR3 has 16 residues. V shed 4 bases, J shed 0 bases, and the junction held 4 bases outside the gene matches. The CDR3: CASSVDRGDSNQPQHF. CDR3 coding DNA: TGTGCCAGCAGTGTCGACAGGGGGGATAGCAATCAGCCCCAGCATTTT.

This clonotype has more than one count but fewer than ten. The junction and the germline gene differ at one end; a read error may be behind it. DNA of the CDR3: TGTGCCAGCAGCCAAAGACCGGAACCCCAAGGGACCCAGTACTTC. This sequence encodes CASSQRPEPQGTQYF. The chain carries TRBV3-1 and TRBJ2-5; D call uncertain. Per germline, CDR1 LGHDT and CDR2 YNNKEL (reference sequence). This CDR3 is built from 15 residues.

The sample holds many counts of this clonotype. The chain employs TRBV28 and TRBJ1-5; 9 bases line up with TRBD1. V trimming: 6 bases; J trimming: 5 bases; junction bases outside the gene matches: 14. In germline, CDR1 is MDHEN, CDR2 SYDVKM. CDR3 size: 17 residues. In DNA form, the CDR3 reads TGTGCCAGCAGCCCCACCATTGGGACAGGGATGGATCAGCCCCAGCATTTT. Translation: CASSPTIGTGMDQPQHF.